This TCR beta chain derives from a study of OX40 agonist ivuxolimab in advanced cancers. For the study at large: Patients were treated with ivuxolimab, an agonistic anti-OX40 (CD134) antibody. General study points: Compared with others, partial responders at 0.1-3.0 mg/kg displayed clonal expansion among the lowest. On average, CD8+ T cells had more expanded clones than CD4+.

This clone was seen a handful of times. Its antigen is currently unknown. Germline CDR1 SGDLS, CDR2 YYNGEE. The CDR3 runs to 17 residues. V gave up 0 bases and J gave up 2 bases; unmatched junction bases: 5. Clones were read by immunoSEQ multiplex PCR, and TCRdb kept only the in-frame ones, dropping some. The repertoire includes 95,000 to 100,000 clones, just under 85% of them detected once, and more than 1.4% sits in the top ten. The J gene is TRBJ2-3, the V gene TRBV9, with 11 positions matching TRBD2. The TCR sequence derives from an adult with an advanced solid tumor such as melanoma, head and neck, liver or kidney cancer. The source material was CD4+ or CD8+ T cells sorted from blood, sampled in a trial of the OX40 agonist ivuxolimab. CDR3 protein: CASSVGLAGSTTDTQYF. The CDR3 nucleotides are TGTGCCAGCAGCGTAGGACTAGCGGGGAGCACCACAGATACGCAGTATTTT.